The clone carrying this TCR beta chain came up a few times. The data originate from a study of blood T cells in healthy people across ages. Together with a sample-barcoded 5' primer, a J-beta primer mix was included in a second PCR lasting about 6 to 11 cycles. TCRdb itself ran the 5' RACE reads through MiXCR, one entry per CDR3 protein. This table has some 1.7 million distinct CDR3 sequences, approximately 28% appearing once. Germline V gene sequence: CDR1 MNHEY, CDR2 SVGAGI. The V and J ends lost 1 base and 5 bases respectively, with 14 bases between them. The CDR3 has 15 amino acids. This clonotype was obtained from a woman between 25 and 40 years old in good health. The sequenced material came from blood. This chain links TRBV6-5 with TRBJ2-5; D might be TRBD1 (6 bases). CDR3 bases: TGTGCCAGCAGTTACTTCGACAGGACAAGGGAGACCCAGTACTTC. It translates to CASSYFDRTRETQYF.